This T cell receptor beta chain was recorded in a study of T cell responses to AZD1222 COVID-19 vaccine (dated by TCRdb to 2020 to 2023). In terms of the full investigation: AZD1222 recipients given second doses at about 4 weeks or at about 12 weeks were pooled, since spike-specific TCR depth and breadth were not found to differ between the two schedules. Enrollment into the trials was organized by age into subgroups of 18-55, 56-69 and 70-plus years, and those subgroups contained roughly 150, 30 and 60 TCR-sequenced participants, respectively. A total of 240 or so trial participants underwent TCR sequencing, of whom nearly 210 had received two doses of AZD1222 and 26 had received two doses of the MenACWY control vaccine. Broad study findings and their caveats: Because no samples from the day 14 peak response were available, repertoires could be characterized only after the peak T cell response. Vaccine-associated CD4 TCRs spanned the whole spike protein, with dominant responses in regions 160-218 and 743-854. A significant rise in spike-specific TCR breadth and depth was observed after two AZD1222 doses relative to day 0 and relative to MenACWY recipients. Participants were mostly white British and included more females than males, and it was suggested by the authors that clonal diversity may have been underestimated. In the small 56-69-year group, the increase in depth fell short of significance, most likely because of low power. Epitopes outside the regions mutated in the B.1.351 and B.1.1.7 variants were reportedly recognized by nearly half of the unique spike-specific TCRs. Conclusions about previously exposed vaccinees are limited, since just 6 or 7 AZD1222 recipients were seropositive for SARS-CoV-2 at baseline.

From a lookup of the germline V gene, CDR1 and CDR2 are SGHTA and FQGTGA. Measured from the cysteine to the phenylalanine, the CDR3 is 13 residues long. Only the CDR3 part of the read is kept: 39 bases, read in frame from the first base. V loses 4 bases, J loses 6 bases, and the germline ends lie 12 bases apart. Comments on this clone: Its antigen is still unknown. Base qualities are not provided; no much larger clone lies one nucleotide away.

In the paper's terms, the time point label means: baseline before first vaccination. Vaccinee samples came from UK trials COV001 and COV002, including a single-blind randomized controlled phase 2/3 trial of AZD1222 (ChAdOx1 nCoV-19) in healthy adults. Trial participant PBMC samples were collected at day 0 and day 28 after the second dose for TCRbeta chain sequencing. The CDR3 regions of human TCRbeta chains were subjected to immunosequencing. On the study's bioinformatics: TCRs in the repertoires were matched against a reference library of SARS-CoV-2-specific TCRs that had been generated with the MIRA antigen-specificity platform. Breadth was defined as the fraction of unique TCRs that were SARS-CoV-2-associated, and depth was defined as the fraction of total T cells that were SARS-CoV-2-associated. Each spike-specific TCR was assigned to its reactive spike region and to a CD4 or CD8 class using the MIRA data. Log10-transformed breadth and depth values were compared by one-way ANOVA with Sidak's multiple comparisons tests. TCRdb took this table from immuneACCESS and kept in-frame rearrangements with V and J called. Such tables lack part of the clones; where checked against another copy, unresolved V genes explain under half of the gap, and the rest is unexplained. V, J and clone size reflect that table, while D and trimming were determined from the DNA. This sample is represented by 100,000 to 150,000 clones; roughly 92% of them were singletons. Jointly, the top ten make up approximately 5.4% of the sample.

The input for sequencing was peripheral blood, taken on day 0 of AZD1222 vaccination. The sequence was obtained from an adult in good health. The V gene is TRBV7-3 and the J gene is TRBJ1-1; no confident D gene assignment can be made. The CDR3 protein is CASSSSGRSEAFF. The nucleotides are TGTGCCAGCAGCTCATCCGGAAGGTCTGAAGCTTTCTTT. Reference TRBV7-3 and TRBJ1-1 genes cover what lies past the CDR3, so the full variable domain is GAGVSQTPSNKVTEKGKYVELRCDPISGHTALYWYRQSLGQGPEFLIYFQGTGAADDSGLPNDRFFAVRPEGSVSTLKIQRTERGDSAVYLCASSSSGRSEAFFGQGTRLTVV.